A single sample is the source of the 17 T cell receptor beta chains below, sequenced in a study of shared clonotypes between healthy human individuals. Produced via immunoSEQ multiplex PCR; TCRdb's table is partial and in-frame only. The sample lists 760,000 or so clones; 96% were seen once. Only CD45RO-negative cells positively selected for CCR7 counted as naive CD8 cells, so terminally differentiated effector memory CD45RA+ cells were excluded. The sample comprised naive CD8+ T cells sorted from blood. Every receptor here comes from a man in his thirties or forties in good health.

In nucleotides, the CDR3 is TGTGCCAGCAGTTTAATCCCAGGGAATACGGACATAGATAACTATGGCTACACCTTC. It is translated as CASSLIPGNTDIDNYGYTF. This rearrangement joins TRBV27 to TRBJ1-2; a weak D match, TRBD1 (5 bases). Germline lookup yields CDR1 MNHEY and CDR2 SMNVEV (reference sequence). The CDR3 has 19 residues. Trimming took 2 bases from V and 1 from J, leaving 23 bases between them.

This clone was seen only once. This rearrangement joins TRBV19 to TRBJ1-5; D is ambiguous. V lost 7 bases to trimming and J lost 3 bases, with 10 bases between them. The length of the CDR3 is 13 residues. CDR1 and CDR2 from the germline V gene are LNHDA and SQIVND (reference sequence). CDR3 residues: CASKGQVNQPQHF. The CDR3 nucleotides are TGTGCCAGTAAAGGGCAAGTCAATCAGCCCCAGCATTTT.

The chain employs TRBV7-6 and TRBJ2-5; TRBD2 aligns across 11 bases. V was clipped by 4 bases and J by 5 bases; unmatched bases: 9. The germline V gene encodes CDR1 SGHVS and CDR2 FNYEAQ. The CDR3 totals 16 residues. Written as DNA, the CDR3 is TGTGCCAGCAGCTCACTAGCGGGGGAGGATGGGGAGACCCAGTACTTC. It yields the protein CASSSLAGEDGETQYF.

The V and J genes are TRBV9 and TRBJ2-1, with D perhaps matching TRBD2 (6 bases). Germline V gene sequence: CDR1 SGDLS, CDR2 YYNGEE. The V end was cut by 0 bases, the J end by 8 bases, with 12 bases between. The CDR3 extends over 14 amino acids. CDR3 amino acids: CASSVDLAIDEQFF. In nucleotides, the CDR3 is TGTGCCAGCAGCGTAGACCTAGCGATTGATGAGCAGTTCTTC. Based on the CDR3 plus reference TRBV9 and TRBJ2-1, the full variable domain is DSGVTQTPKHLITATGQRVTLRCSPRSGDLSVYWYQQSLDQGLQFLIQYYNGEERAKGNILERFSAQQFPDLHSELNLSSLELGDSALYFCASSVDLAIDEQFFGPGTRLTVL.

This chain joins TRBV7-9 and TRBJ2-2; D is unresolved. V was pared by 5 bases and J by 0 bases, with 7 bases between. Germline assignment: CDR1 SEHNR and CDR2 FQNEAQ (reference sequence). The CDR3 length is 14 residues. The CDR3 DNA is TGTGCCAGCAGCGGATTGCCGAACACCGGGGAGCTGTTTTTT. Translation: CASSGLPNTGELFF. Variable domain in full (rest from reference TRBV7-9 and TRBJ2-2): DTGVSQNPRHKITKRGQNVTFRCDPISEHNRLYWYRQTLGQGPEFLTYFQNEAQLEKSRLLSDRFSAERPKGSFSTLEIQRTEQGDSAMYLCASSGLPNTGELFFGEGSRLTVL.

About this clone itself: The sample contains more than one DNA sequence encoding this CDR3. The V call is TRBV10-3, the J call TRBJ2-1; the D call may be TRBD1 or TRBD2 (5 bases each). The germline V gene encodes CDR1 ENHRY and CDR2 SYGVKD. V was cut by 3 bases and J by 5 bases, with 8 bases left in between. CDR3 length equals 13 residues. The chain's CDR3 is CAISDGTNNEQFF. The CDR3 region has the DNA TGTGCCATCAGTGACGGGACGAACAATGAGCAGTTCTTC.

The rearrangement links TRBV5-4 to TRBJ1-2, with D possibly being TRBD1 (5 bases). CDR1 and CDR2 from the germline V gene are SGHNT and YYREEE (reference sequence). Trimming shortened V by 4 bases and J by 4 bases, and 14 bases separated the two germline ends. The CDR3 contains 14 residues. CDR3 DNA sequence: TGTGCCAGCAGCGCCCGGGACCGGAGCTATGGCTACACCTTC. It codes for CASSARDRSYGYTF.

V usage is TRBV27 and J usage is TRBJ2-3; the D is unclear. V was cut by 7 bases and J by 3 bases, with 8 bases left in between. Germline V gene data show CDR1 as MNHEY and CDR2 as SMNVEV (reference sequence). This CDR3 region has 12 residues. This CDR3 is CASNTGTDTQYF. In nucleotides, the CDR3 is TGTGCCAGCAATACCGGTACAGATACGCAGTATTTT.

The rearrangement links TRBV27 to TRBJ2-7; 8 bases align to TRBD2. Germline CDR1 MNHEY, CDR2 SMNVEV (reference sequence). The trim removed 3 bases at V and 3 bases at J, leaving 10 bases unmatched. There are 16 residues in the CDR3. The CDR3 sequence is CASSFPPGTRGYEQYF. CDR3 DNA: TGTGCCAGCAGTTTCCCGCCTGGGACTAGGGGCTACGAGCAGTACTTC.

The chain carries TRBV7-6 and TRBJ2-3; D is tentatively TRBD1 or TRBD2 (5 bases each). V was shortened by 1 base and J by 4 bases, with 18 bases between the two germline ends. The CDR3 has 17 residues. Germline CDR1 and CDR2: SGHVS and FNYEAQ. The CDR3 DNA reads as TGTGCCAGCAGCTTAGGGGAGCAGGGAGTTGGGGCAGATACGCAGTATTTT. Translating gives CASSLGEQGVGADTQYF.

The V call is TRBV4-3, the J call TRBJ1-2; D is possibly TRBD1 (6 bases). Trimming removed 2 bases at V and 2 bases at J, with 18 bases between. Germline V lookup: CDR1 LGHNA, CDR2 YSLEER. The CDR3 has 17 residues. The CDR3 DNA is TGCGCCAGCAGCCAACATCTCTTCCCAGGGGCGAACTATGGCTACACCTTC. It codes for CASSQHLFPGANYGYTF.

CDR3 in DNA: TGTGCCAGCAGTTCAGGGGGTATTGGAGAGACCCAGTACTTC. Translated: CASSSGGIGETQYF. This chain uses TRBV7-9 with TRBJ2-5; the match to TRBD1 covers 7 bases. Germline trimming cut 6 bases from V and 4 bases from J; bases unmatched to any gene: 8. The CDR3 has 14 amino acids. CDR1 and CDR2 (germline): SEHNR, FQNEAQ (reference sequence).

The V and J genes are TRBV9 and TRBJ2-4; D is ambiguous. Germline V gives CDR1 SGDLS, CDR2 YYNGEE. Trimming removed 5 bases at V and 5 bases at J, with 11 bases between. CDR3 length: 13 amino acids. CDR3 sequence (DNA): TGTGCCAGCAGTATGGACGGTGAAAACATTCAGTACTTC. Translated: CASSMDGENIQYF.

The genes are TRBV11-2 and TRBJ1-1; 7 nucleotides agree with TRBD1. The V gene end was trimmed by 4 bases and the J gene end by 6 bases; junction bases not matched to a gene: 2. There are 12 residues in the CDR3. The germline gives CDR1 SGHAT, CDR2 FQNNGV. The CDR3 nucleotides are TGTGCCAGCAGCTCGGGACAGCCTGAAGCTTTCTTT. It specifies CASSSGQPEAFF.

This clone was recorded only once. This sequence joins TRBV25-1 and TRBJ2-3, with D perhaps TRBD2 (6 bases). Germline CDR1 reads MGHDK; CDR2 reads SYGVNS. The CDR3 covers 13 residues. V shed 8 bases and J shed 1 base, with 10 bases lying between them. The CDR3 DNA follows: TGTGCCAGCGGGGGGACGCGCACAGATACGCAGTATTTT. This codes for CASGGTRTDTQYF.

The CDR3 DNA reads as TGTGCCAGTAGTATGACGCCGACGAGCAATCAGCCCCAGCATTTT. Protein product: CASSMTPTSNQPQHF. The chain combines TRBV19 with TRBJ1-5; unclear D gene. Deletions cut 3 bases from V and 1 base from J, with 10 bases between. CDR1 LNHDA and CDR2 SQIVND come from the germline V gene (reference sequence). The CDR3 contains 15 residues.

This clone was picked up one time. This same CDR3 is encoded by further DNA sequences in the sample. The genes are TRBV5-1 and TRBJ2-1, with 8 nucleotides matching TRBD2. CDR1 SGHRS and CDR2 YFSETQ come from the germline V gene. The CDR3 runs 15 residues. The junction had 5 bases not matched to a gene; V was cut back by 0 bases and J by 6 bases. CDR3 in amino acids: CASSLVPAGVNEQFF. CDR3 in DNA: TGCGCCAGCAGCTTGGTGCCAGCGGGAGTCAATGAGCAGTTCTTC.